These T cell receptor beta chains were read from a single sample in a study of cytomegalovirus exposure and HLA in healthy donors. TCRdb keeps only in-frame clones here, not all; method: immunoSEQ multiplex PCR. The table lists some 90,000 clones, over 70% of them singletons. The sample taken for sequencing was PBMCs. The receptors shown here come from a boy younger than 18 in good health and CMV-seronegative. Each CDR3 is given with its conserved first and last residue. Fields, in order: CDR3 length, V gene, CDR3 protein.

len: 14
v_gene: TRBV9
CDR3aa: CASSGGQRTDTQYF

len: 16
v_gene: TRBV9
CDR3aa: CASSVGLAGGSNEQYF

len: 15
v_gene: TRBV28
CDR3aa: CASSRDRGFNQPQHF

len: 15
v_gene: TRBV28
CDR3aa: CASTTGGVRDNEQFF

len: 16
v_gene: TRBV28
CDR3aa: CASSSRLGGAPYEQYF

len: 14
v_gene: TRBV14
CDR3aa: CASSQDDRGEKLFF

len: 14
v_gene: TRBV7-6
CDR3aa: CASSPGAGGTEAFF

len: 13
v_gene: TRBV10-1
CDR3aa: CASSDPGSETQYF

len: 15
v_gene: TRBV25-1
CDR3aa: CASSERPAGADTQYF

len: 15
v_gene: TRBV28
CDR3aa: CASSSLAGFTDTQYF

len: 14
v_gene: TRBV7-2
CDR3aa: CASSTQATGTEAFF